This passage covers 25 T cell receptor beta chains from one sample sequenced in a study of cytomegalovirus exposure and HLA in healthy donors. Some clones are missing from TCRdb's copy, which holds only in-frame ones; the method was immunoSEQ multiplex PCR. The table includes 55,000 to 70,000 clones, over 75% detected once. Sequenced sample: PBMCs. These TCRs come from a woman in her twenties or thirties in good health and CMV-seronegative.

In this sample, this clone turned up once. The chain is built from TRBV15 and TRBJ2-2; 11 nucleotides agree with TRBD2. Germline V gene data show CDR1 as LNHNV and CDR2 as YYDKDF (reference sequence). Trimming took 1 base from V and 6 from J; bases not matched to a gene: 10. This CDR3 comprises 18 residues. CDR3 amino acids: CATSRVGLAGGSAGELFF. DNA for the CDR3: TGTGCCACCAGCAGAGTGGGTCTAGCGGGAGGTTCCGCCGGGGAGCTGTTTTTT.

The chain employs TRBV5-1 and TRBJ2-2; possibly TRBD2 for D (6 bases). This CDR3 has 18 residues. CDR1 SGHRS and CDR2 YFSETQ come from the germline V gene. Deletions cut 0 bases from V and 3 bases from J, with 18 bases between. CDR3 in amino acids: CASSLDFVGGKDTGELFF. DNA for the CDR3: TGCGCCAGCAGCTTGGATTTCGTGGGAGGTAAAGACACCGGGGAGCTGTTTTTT.

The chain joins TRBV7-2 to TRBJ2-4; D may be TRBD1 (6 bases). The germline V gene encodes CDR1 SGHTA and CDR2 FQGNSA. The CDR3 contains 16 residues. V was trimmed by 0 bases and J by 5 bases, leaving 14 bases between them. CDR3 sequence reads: CASSLAITGLENIQYF. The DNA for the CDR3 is TGTGCCAGCAGCTTAGCGATTACAGGGCTAGAAAACATTCAGTACTTC.

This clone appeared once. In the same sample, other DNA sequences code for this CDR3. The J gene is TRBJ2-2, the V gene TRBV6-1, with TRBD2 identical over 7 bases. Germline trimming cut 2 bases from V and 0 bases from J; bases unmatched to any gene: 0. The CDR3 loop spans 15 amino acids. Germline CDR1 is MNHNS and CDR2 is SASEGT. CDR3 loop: CASSELAANTGELFF. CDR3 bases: TGTGCCAGCAGTGAACTAGCGGCGAACACCGGGGAGCTGTTTTTT.

CDR3 region: CASMRTTGDSLLGYTF. The DNA for the CDR3 is TGTGCCAGTATGAGAACTACCGGGGACAGCTTACTTGGCTACACCTTC. This chain uses TRBV19 with TRBJ1-2, with 7 positions matching TRBD1. Trimming at V came to 7 bases and at J to 7 bases, leaving 18 bases not matched to a gene. The CDR3 is 16 residues long. Germline V gene lookup returns CDR1 LNHDA and CDR2 SQIVND (reference sequence).

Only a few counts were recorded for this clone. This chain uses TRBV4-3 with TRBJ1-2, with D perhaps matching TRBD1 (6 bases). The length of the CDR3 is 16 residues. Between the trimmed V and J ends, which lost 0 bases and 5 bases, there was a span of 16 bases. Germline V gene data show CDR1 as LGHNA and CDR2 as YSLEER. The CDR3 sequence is CASSQDSGTRDYGYTF. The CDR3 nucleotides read TGCGCCAGCAGCCAAGACTCCGGGACACGGGATTATGGCTACACCTTC.

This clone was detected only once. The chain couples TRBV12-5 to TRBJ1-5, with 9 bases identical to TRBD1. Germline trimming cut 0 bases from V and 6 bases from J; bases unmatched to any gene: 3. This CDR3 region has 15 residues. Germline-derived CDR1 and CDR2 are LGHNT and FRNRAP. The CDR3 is CASGLVTGGGQPQHF. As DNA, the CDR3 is TGTGCTAGTGGTTTGGTTACAGGGGGCGGTCAGCCCCAGCATTTT.

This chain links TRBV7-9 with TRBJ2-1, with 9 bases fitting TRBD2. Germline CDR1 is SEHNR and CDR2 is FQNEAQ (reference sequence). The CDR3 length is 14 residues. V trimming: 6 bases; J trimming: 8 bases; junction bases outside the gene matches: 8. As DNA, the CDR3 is TGTGCCAGCAGTCCGAGCGGGAGGCCCCATGAGCAGTTCTTC. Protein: CASSPSGRPHEQFF. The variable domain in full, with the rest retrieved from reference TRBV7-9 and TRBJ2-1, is DTGVSQNPRHKITKRGQNVTFRCDPISEHNRLYWYRQTLGQGPEFLTYFQNEAQLEKSRLLSDRFSAERPKGSFSTLEIQRTEQGDSAMYLCASSPSGRPHEQFFGPGTRLTVL.

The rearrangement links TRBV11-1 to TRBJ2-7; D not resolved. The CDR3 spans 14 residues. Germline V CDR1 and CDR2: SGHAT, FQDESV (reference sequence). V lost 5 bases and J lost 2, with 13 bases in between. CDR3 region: CASSRRRYPYEQYF. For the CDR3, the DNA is TGTGCCAGCAGCCGTCGCCGGTATCCCTACGAGCAGTACTTC. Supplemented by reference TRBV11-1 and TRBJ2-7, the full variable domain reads EAEVAQSPRYKITEKSQAVAFWCDPISGHATLYWYRQILGQGPELLVQFQDESVVDDSQLPKDRFSAERLKGVDSTLKIQPAELGDSAMYLCASSRRRYPYEQYFGPGTRLTVT.

CDR3 bases: TGTGCCAGCAGTTCGAGCGGGACGAGCTCCTACAATGAGCAGTTCTTC. It codes for CASSSSGTSSYNEQFF. The chain links TRBV28 to TRBJ2-1; 7 positions agree with TRBD2. The CDR3 consists of 16 residues. Per the germline V gene, CDR1 is MDHEN and CDR2 is SYDVKM. The ends lost 4 bases at V and 0 bases at J; junction bases unmatched: 6.

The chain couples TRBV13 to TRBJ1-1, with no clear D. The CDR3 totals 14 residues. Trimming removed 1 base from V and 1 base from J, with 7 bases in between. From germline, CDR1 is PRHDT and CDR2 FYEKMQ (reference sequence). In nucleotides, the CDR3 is TGTGCCAGCAGCTTAGCCAGGCAGAACACTGAAGCTTTCTTT. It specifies CASSLARQNTEAFF.

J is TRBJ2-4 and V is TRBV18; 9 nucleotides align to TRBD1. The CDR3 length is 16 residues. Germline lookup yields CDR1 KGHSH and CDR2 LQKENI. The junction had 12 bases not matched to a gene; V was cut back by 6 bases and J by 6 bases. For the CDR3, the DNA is TGTGCCAGCTCCAACAGGGGGCCCCGACTGGGAAACATTCAGTACTTC. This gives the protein CASSNRGPRLGNIQYF. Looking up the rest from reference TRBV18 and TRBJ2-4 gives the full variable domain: NAGVMQNPRHLVRRRGQEARLRCSPMKGHSHVYWYRQLPEEGLKFMVYLQKENIIDESGMPKERFSAEFPKEGPSILRIQQVVRGDSAAYFCASSNRGPRLGNIQYFGAGTRLSVL.

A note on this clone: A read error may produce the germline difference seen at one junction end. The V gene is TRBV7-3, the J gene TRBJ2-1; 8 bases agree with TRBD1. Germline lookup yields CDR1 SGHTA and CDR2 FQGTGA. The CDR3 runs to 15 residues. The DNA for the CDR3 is TGTGCCAGCAGGTTAACAGGGGGAGGACAGGATGAGCAGTTCTTC. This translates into CASRLTGGGQDEQFF.

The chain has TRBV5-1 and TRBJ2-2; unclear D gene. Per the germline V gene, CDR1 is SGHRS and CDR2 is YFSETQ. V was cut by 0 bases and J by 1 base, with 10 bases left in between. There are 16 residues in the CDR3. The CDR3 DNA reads TGCGCCAGCAGCTTGGGGCTAGTAAGGAACACCGGGGAGCTGTTTTTT. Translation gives CASSLGLVRNTGELFF.

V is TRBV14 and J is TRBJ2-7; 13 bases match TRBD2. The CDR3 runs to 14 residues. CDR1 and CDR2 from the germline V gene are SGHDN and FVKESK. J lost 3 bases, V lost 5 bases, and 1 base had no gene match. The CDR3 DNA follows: TGTGCCAGCAGCTGGACTAGCGGGAGCTACGAGCAGTACTTC. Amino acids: CASSWTSGSYEQYF.

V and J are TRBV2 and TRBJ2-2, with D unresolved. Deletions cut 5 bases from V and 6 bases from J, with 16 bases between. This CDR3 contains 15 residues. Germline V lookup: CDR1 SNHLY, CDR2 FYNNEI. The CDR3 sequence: CASSFRPQLAGELFF. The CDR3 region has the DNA TGTGCCAGCAGTTTCCGCCCGCAGTTGGCCGGGGAGCTGTTTTTT.

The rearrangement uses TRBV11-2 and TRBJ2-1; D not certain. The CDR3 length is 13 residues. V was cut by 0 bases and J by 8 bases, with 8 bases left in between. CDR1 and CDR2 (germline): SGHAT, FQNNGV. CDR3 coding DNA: TGTGCCAGCAGCTTAGATCACAGTTATGAGCAGTTCTTC. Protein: CASSLDHSYEQFF.

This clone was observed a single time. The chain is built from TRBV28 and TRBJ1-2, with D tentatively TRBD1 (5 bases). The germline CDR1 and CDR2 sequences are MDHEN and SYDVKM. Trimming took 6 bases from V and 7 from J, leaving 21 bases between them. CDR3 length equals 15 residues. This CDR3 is CASRRPGLGGAGYTF. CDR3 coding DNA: TGTGCCAGCAGGCGCCCGGGACTGGGCGGGGCTGGCTACACCTTC.

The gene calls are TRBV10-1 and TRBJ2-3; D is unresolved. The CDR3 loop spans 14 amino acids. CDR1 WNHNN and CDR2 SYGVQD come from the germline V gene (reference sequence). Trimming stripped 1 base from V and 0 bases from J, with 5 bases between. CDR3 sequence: CASSELSSTDTQYF. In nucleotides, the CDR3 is TGCGCCAGCAGTGAGTTGTCTAGCACAGATACGCAGTATTTT.

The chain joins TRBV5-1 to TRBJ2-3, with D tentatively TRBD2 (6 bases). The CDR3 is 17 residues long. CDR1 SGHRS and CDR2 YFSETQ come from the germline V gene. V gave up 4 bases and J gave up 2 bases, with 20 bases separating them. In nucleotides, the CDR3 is TGCGCCAGCAGCCGCTATCTGGGGCGGGACGACACAGATACGCAGTATTTT. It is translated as CASSRYLGRDDTDTQYF.

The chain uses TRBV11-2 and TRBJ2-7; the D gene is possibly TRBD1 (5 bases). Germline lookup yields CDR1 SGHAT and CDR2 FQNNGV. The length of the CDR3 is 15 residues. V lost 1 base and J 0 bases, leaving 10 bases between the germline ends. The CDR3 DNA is TGTGCCAGCAGCTTAGTAAGGGGCAGCTCCTACGAGCAGTACTTC. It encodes CASSLVRGSSYEQYF.

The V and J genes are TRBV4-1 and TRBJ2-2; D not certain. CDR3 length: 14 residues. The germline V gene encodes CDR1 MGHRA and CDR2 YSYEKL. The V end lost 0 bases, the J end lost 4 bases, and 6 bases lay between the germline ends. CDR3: CASSQEYGTGELFF. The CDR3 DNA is TGCGCCAGCAGCCAAGAATACGGCACCGGGGAGCTGTTTTTT.

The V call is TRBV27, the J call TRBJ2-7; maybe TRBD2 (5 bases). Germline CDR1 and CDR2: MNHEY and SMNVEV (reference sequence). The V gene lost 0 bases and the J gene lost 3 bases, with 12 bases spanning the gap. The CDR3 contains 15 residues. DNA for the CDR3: TGTGCCAGCAGTTTATCGGAGGTGGCTGTCTACGAGCAGTACTTC. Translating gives CASSLSEVAVYEQYF.

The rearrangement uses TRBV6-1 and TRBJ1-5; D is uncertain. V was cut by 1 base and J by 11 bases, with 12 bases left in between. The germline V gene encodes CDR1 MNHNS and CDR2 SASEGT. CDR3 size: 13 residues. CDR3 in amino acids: CASSEVEGEAQHF. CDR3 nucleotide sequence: TGTGCCAGCAGTGAAGTTGAGGGCGAGGCCCAGCATTTT.

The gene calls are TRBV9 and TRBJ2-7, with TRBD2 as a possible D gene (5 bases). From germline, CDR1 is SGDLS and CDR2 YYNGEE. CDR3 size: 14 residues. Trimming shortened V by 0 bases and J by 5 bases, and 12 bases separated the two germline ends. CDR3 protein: CASSVGGQGDEQYF. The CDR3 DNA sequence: TGTGCCAGCAGCGTAGGAGGGCAAGGAGACGAGCAGTACTTC.